The 18 T cell receptor beta chains below were found in one sample sequenced in a study of Ad26.COV2.S vaccination and SARS-CoV-2 variants. The method was immunoSEQ multiplex PCR; TCRdb's version includes in-frame clones alone and lacks a portion of them. The sample consists of about 350,000 clones, just over 90% of them appearing once. The specimen comprised peripheral blood, sampled after recovery from COVID-19. These receptors were obtained from a human donor who had recovered from COVID-19.

This sequence joins TRBV19 and TRBJ1-4; D remains unclear. Germline V gives CDR1 LNHDA, CDR2 SQIVND (reference sequence). V lost 10 bases and J 3 bases, leaving 3 bases between the germline ends. The CDR3 length is 10 residues. CDR3 sequence: CATANEKLFF. CDR3 sequence (DNA): TGTGCCACTGCTAATGAAAAACTGTTTTTT.

The genes are TRBV9 and TRBJ1-6, with TRBD1 matching over 7 bases. CDR3 length: 15 residues. Germline assignment: CDR1 SGDLS and CDR2 YYNGEE. J gave up 7 bases and V 4 bases, and 8 bases lay outside the gene matches. For the CDR3, the DNA is TGTGCCAGCAGCCCAGGGGGGAAGGTCAATTCACCCCTCCACTTT. Its translation is CASSPGGKVNSPLHF.

The chain employs TRBV5-1 and TRBJ1-2; D remains ambiguous. Deletions cut 0 bases from V and 4 bases from J, with 13 bases between. CDR1 is SGHRS, CDR2 YFSETQ, per germline. CDR3 size: 15 residues. In DNA, the CDR3 is TGCGCCAGCAGCTTGGCTGGCGGGTTCGGCTATGGCTACACCTTC. Translation gives CASSLAGGFGYGYTF.

The chain links TRBV9 to TRBJ2-1; D is undetermined. Germline lookup yields CDR1 SGDLS and CDR2 YYNGEE. The CDR3 totals 14 residues. Trimming shortened V by 0 bases and J by 8 bases, and 12 bases separated the two germline ends. CDR3 bases: TGTGCCAGCAGCGTAGGATTCCAAAGGGATGAGCAGTTCTTC. Amino acid sequence: CASSVGFQRDEQFF.

This chain uses TRBV6-5 with TRBJ1-4; TRBD1 is a possible D gene (6 bases). The CDR3 sequence is 16 residues long. The germline gives CDR1 MNHEY, CDR2 SVGAGI. Trimming cost V 0 bases and J 7 bases, with 15 bases left between them. CDR3 DNA sequence: TGTGCCAGCAGTTACTCGTACGGGGGCCGGGGTGAAAAACTGTTTTTT. It codes for CASSYSYGGRGEKLFF.

V gene TRBV18 combines with J gene TRBJ1-2; 11 positions match TRBD1. Germline lookup yields CDR1 KGHSH and CDR2 LQKENI. The CDR3 totals 16 residues. The junction had 8 bases not matched to a gene; V was cut back by 3 bases and J by 5 bases. CDR3 loop: CASSPEGQGAGYGYTF. The CDR3 DNA follows: TGTGCCAGCTCACCCGAAGGACAGGGGGCAGGATATGGCTACACCTTC.

The J gene is TRBJ2-2, the V gene TRBV4-2; 12 bases are shared with TRBD2. The CDR3 runs to 16 residues. V shed 11 bases, J shed 4 bases, and the junction held 11 bases outside the gene matches. Germline CDR1 LGHNA, CDR2 YNFKEQ. CDR3 coding DNA: TGTGCCGTTGCCCCTAGCGGGGGGGCGACCACCGGGGAGCTGTTTTTT. It yields the protein CAVAPSGGATTGELFF.

The chain uses TRBV27 and TRBJ1-6, with TRBD1 matching 7 bases. V was clipped by 3 bases and J by 7 bases; unmatched bases: 0. This CDR3 contains 13 residues. The V gene's germline CDR1 is MNHEY and CDR2 SMNVEV (reference sequence). In DNA form, the CDR3 reads TGTGCCAGCAGTTTGGGACAGAATTCACCCCTCCACTTT. Residues: CASSLGQNSPLHF.

The V gene is TRBV7-6, the J gene TRBJ2-7; 13 nucleotides match TRBD2. Germline loops: CDR1 SGHVS, CDR2 FNYEAQ. The CDR3 covers 17 residues. The V gene end was trimmed by 5 bases and the J gene end by 3 bases; junction bases not matched to a gene: 10. In DNA, the CDR3 is TGTGCCAGCAGCCTCCGGACTAGCGGGAGTAAGATCTACGAGCAGTACTTC. It specifies CASSLRTSGSKIYEQYF.

The CDR3 loop reads CASSAAGDTQYF. CDR3 DNA sequence: TGTGCCAGCAGTGCTGCGGGAGATACGCAGTATTTT. V gene TRBV12-3 or TRBV12-4 combines with J gene TRBJ2-3; tentative D call: TRBD2 (5 bases). CDR3 length: 12 amino acids. Trimming removed 5 bases at V and 5 bases at J, with 8 bases between.

The chain couples TRBV9 to TRBJ2-7; 8 positions match TRBD1. V gave up 4 bases and J gave up 3 bases; unmatched junction bases: 9. Germline lookup yields CDR1 SGDLS and CDR2 YYNGEE. CDR3 length equals 15 residues. The CDR3 loop is CASSPTQGAHYEQYF. As DNA, the CDR3 is TGTGCCAGCAGCCCCACCCAGGGGGCCCACTACGAGCAGTACTTC. The whole variable domain, filled in from reference TRBV9 and TRBJ2-7, reads DSGVTQTPKHLITATGQRVTLRCSPRSGDLSVYWYQQSLDQGLQFLIQYYNGEERAKGNILERFSAQQFPDLHSELNLSSLELGDSALYFCASSPTQGAHYEQYFGPGTRLTVT.

V and J are TRBV27 and TRBJ1-6; D remains unclear. This CDR3 contains 15 residues. Germline values: CDR1 MNHEY, CDR2 SMNVEV (reference sequence). V dropped 3 bases and J dropped 9 bases, with 15 bases sitting between them. In DNA, the CDR3 is TGTGCCAGCAGTTTGGGCGGTCCCTACGGTTCACCCCTCCACTTT. Its translation: CASSLGGPYGSPLHF.

This chain uses TRBV5-6 with TRBJ1-2; a possible D gene is TRBD1 (6 bases). V was clipped by 5 bases and J by 8 bases, with 25 bases between them. There are 16 residues in the CDR3. Germline-derived CDR1 and CDR2 are SGHDT and YYEEEE. The CDR3 DNA reads TGTGCCAGCAGTCCCCGTCGTGGGGGCGCATCGAAGGGCTACACCTTC. Amino acids: CASSPRRGGASKGYTF.

The CDR3 sequence is CASSEMGDSGQPQHF. CDR3 DNA sequence: TGTGCCAGCAGTGAGATGGGGGACTCGGGACAGCCCCAGCATTTT. V is TRBV6-4 and J is TRBJ1-5, with a tentative D call TRBD1 (5 bases). The length of the CDR3 is 15 residues. The V gene's germline CDR1 is MRHNA and CDR2 SNTAGT. V was cut by 3 bases and J by 7 bases, with 16 bases left in between.

The count of this clone is one. The J gene is TRBJ1-1, the V gene TRBV7-9; D perhaps matches TRBD1 (6 bases). Trimming stripped 8 bases from V and 8 bases from J, with 12 bases between. The CDR3 runs to 11 residues. Germline lookup yields CDR1 SEHNR and CDR2 FQNEAQ (reference sequence). The CDR3 DNA reads TGTGCCAGCTGCGAGGACAGAGAAGCTTTCTTT. It encodes CASCEDREAFF.

The rearrangement joins TRBV7-8 to TRBJ1-5; D gene unclear. The V gene lost 0 bases and the J gene lost 4 bases, with 13 bases spanning the gap. Germline CDR1 is SGHVS and CDR2 is FQNEAQ. The CDR3 has 16 amino acids. This chain's CDR3 is CASSLAGKGWNQPQHF. CDR3 DNA sequence: TGTGCCAGCAGCTTAGCCGGCAAGGGTTGGAATCAGCCCCAGCATTTT.

This chain uses TRBV6-6 with TRBJ2-5, with 9 bases aligning to TRBD2. Germline V gene data show CDR1 as MNHNY and CDR2 as SVGAGI (reference sequence). Trimming took 6 bases from V and 1 from J; bases not matched to a gene: 6. The CDR3 is 15 amino acids. In DNA form, the CDR3 reads TGTGCCAGCAGGTATAGCGGGGGCCTCCAAGAGACCCAGTACTTC. Translated, it gives CASRYSGGLQETQYF.

This sequence joins TRBV6-2 or TRBV6-3 and TRBJ1-1; 9 nucleotides align to TRBD1. Germline trimming cut 5 bases from V and 4 bases from J; bases unmatched to any gene: 14. Germline loops: CDR1 MNHEY, CDR2 SVGEGT. This CDR3 contains 17 residues. The CDR3 DNA reads as TGTGCCAGCAGTCAGACAGGGGGGTTGTGGTTGACCACTGAAGCTTTCTTT. This codes for CASSQTGGLWLTTEAFF.